This note documents a single TCR beta chain sequence. Its antigen is not identified. The data were obtained in a study of cytomegalovirus exposure and HLA in healthy donors. General study points: An analysis was carried out later, and it reportedly showed fewer N-insertions in an Asian-associated ancestry cluster than the roughly 670-donor mean. There were a few CMV-associated chains whose specificity for CMV antigens was confirmed in vitro. TCR beta chains numbering some 160 were designated cytomegalovirus-associated.

The CDR3 runs to 13 residues. Germline values: CDR1 MNHNS, CDR2 SASEGT. The PCR contained 60 Vbeta and 13 Jbeta primers. The assay was immunoSEQ multiplex PCR, and TCRdb's table has in-frame clones only and misses some. The sample has approximately 89,000 clones, approximately 65% seen once. The TCR was taken from a woman between 25 and 40 years old in good health and CMV-seropositive. The sample consisted of PBMCs. The chain recombines TRBV6-1 with TRBJ2-5, with no clear D. The end of the DNA aligns better with TRBJ2-7, so the J call may be wrong. The CDR3 loop reads CASSEGHLYEQYF. The CDR3 DNA is TGTGCCAGCAGTGAAGGACACCTCTACGAGCAGTACTTC.